A selection of T cell receptor beta chains follows, all from one sample in a study of blood T cell repertoires in COVID-19. Using immunoSEQ multiplex PCR, the repertoire was profiled, and TCRdb retains in-frame clones only, with some absent. This sample has approximately 94,000 clones; approximately 86% occur once, and the top ten carry 7% to 8.5%. Sample: peripheral blood. The receptors originated from a woman between 65 and 79 years old with acute or convalescent COVID-19. Each CDR3 is given with its conserved first and last residue. A D gene is named only where the DNA matches it firmly. The listing skips clone size in some rows; elsewhere it reads once, few, many or a size class.

j_gene,v_gene,abundance,d_gene,CDR3aa,CDR3nt
TRBJ2-5,TRBV18,NA,NA,CASSPRTEQETQYF,TGTGCCAGCTCACCAAGGACAGAACAAGAGACCCAGTACTTC
TRBJ2-7,TRBV3-1/TRBV3-2,NA,NA,CASSQSLASYEQYF,TGTGCCAGCAGCCAAAGCCTCGCCTCCTACGAGCAGTACTTC
TRBJ1-1,TRBV7-6,few,NA,CASSLGQNTEAFF,TGTGCCAGCAGCTTAGGACAGAACACTGAAGCTTTCTTT
TRBJ2-1,TRBV19,NA,TRBD2,CASSSLSGRKYNEQFF,TGTGCCAGTAGTAGCCTTAGCGGGAGGAAGTACAATGAGCAGTTCTTC
TRBJ1-2,TRBV28,NA,TRBD1,CASSPQGVGYGYTF,TGTGCCAGCAGTCCCCAGGGGGTTGGCTATGGCTACACCTTC
TRBJ2-1,TRBV4-1,NA,TRBD2,CASSQGGSRNNEQFF,TGCGCCAGCAGCCAAGGCGGGAGTCGAAACAATGAGCAGTTCTTC
TRBJ2-3,TRBV19,once,TRBD2,CASTRTSGNQGDTQYF,TGTGCCAGTACCCGGACTAGCGGGAACCAAGGGGATACGCAGTATTTT
TRBJ2-5,TRBV27,NA,TRBD2,CASRLRAGGYQETQYF,TGTGCCAGCAGACTCAGAGCGGGAGGGTACCAAGAGACCCAGTACTTC
TRBJ2-7,TRBV18,NA,NA,CASSPPSSTKQYF,TGTGCCAGCTCACCACCTTCATCGACTAAGCAGTACTTC
TRBJ1-1,TRBV7-9,NA,TRBD1,CASSLPPWTGGDGNTEAFF,TGTGCCAGCAGCTTACCTCCGTGGACAGGGGGCGATGGGAACACTGAAGCTTTCTTT
TRBJ2-1,TRBV2,NA,NA,CASSDRGLTHNEQFF,TGTGCCAGCAGTGATAGGGGGTTAACCCACAATGAGCAGTTCTTC
TRBJ1-1,TRBV3-1/TRBV3-2,NA,NA,CASSHHRDSEAFF,TGTGCCAGCAGCCATCACAGGGATTCTGAAGCTTTCTTT
TRBJ2-5,TRBV27,NA,NA,CASSPGDTLIQETQYF,TGTGCCAGCAGTCCAGGGGACACCCTGATCCAAGAGACCCAGTACTTC
TRBJ1-1,TRBV7-9,few,NA,CASSLGGVNTEAFF,TGTGCCAGCAGCTTAGGGGGGGTGAACACTGAAGCTTTCTTT
TRBJ1-1,TRBV6-5,NA,TRBD1,CASRGQGAYTEAFF,TGTGCCAGCAGAGGACAGGGGGCTTACACTGAAGCTTTCTTT
TRBJ2-2,TRBV10-3,NA,NA,CAITGTLGATGELFF,TGTGCCATCACCGGGACTCTAGGGGCCACCGGGGAGCTGTTTTTT
TRBJ2-3,TRBV2,NA,NA,CASIQLDNRRNTQYF,TGTGCCAGCATTCAGCTGGACAACCGCCGAAATACGCAGTATTTT
TRBJ2-7,TRBV28,NA,TRBD2,CASSVILAGGNYEQYF,TGTGCCAGCAGTGTAATACTAGCGGGAGGTAACTACGAGCAGTACTTC
TRBJ2-2,TRBV5-1,NA,TRBD2,CASSRGDESGELFF,TGCGCCAGCAGTCGGGGGGATGAGTCCGGGGAGCTGTTTTTT
TRBJ1-2,TRBV6-2/TRBV6-3,NA,NA,CASSSHQRTEYGYTF,TGTGCCAGCAGTTCCCACCAGCGGACAGAATATGGCTACACCTTC
TRBJ2-7,TRBV2,NA,TRBD2,CASSSGIGEQYF,TGTGCCAGCAGTAGCGGGATCGGCGAGCAGTACTTC
TRBJ1-1,TRBV19,NA,NA,CASSISGVNTEAFF,TGTGCCAGTAGTATCTCAGGGGTGAACACTGAAGCTTTCTTT
TRBJ1-1,TRBV6-5,NA,TRBD1,CASQTDREWPEAFF,TGTGCCAGCCAGACGGACAGGGAATGGCCTGAAGCTTTCTTT
TRBJ2-3,TRBV5-4,NA,TRBD1,CASSPRDRYTDTQYF,TGTGCCAGCAGTCCCCGGGACAGATACACAGATACGCAGTATTTT
TRBJ2-7,TRBV19,NA,NA,CASRGQFAYEQYF,TGTGCCAGTAGAGGACAGTTCGCCTACGAGCAGTACTTC
TRBJ2-2,TRBV7-6,NA,TRBD2,CASSLASGNTGELFF,TGTGCCAGCAGCTTGGCTAGCGGGAACACCGGGGAGCTGTTTTTT
TRBJ2-7,TRBV19,NA,TRBD1,CASSTQTGNLREQYF,TGTGCCAGTAGTACGCAGACAGGGAATCTACGCGAGCAGTACTTC
TRBJ2-5,TRBV30,NA,NA,CAWSVGAGEETQYF,TGTGCCTGGAGTGTGGGAGCAGGGGAGGAGACCCAGTACTTC
TRBJ2-1,TRBV18,few,NA,CASSPGNNEQFF,TGTGCCAGCTCACCAGGCAACAATGAGCAGTTCTTC
TRBJ1-1,TRBV29-1,NA,TRBD1,CSVGGQLNTEAFF,TGCAGCGTTGGGGGACAGCTGAACACTGAAGCTTTCTTT
TRBJ1-2,TRBV19,once,NA,CASSNGQYYGYTF,TGTGCCAGTAGCAACGGACAATACTATGGCTACACCTTC
TRBJ2-1,TRBV11-2,NA,TRBD1,CASSPWTGEVDNEQFF,TGTGCCAGCAGCCCTTGGACAGGGGAGGTAGATAATGAGCAGTTCTTC
TRBJ2-7,TRBV5-1,NA,NA,CASSLAGNYEQYF,TGCGCCAGCAGCTTGGCAGGTAACTACGAGCAGTACTTC
TRBJ1-4,TRBV18,NA,TRBD1,CASSPRQGAGTNEKLFF,TGTGCCAGCTCACCTCGACAGGGCGCGGGGACAAATGAAAAACTGTTTTTT
TRBJ1-1,TRBV5-1,NA,NA,CASSGSDGRTEAFF,TGCGCCAGCAGCGGGAGCGATGGGCGCACTGAAGCTTTCTTT
TRBJ2-4,TRBV11-1,NA,TRBD2,CASSSGLAINIQYF,TGTGCCAGCAGCTCGGGACTAGCGATAAACATTCAGTACTTC
TRBJ1-2,TRBV7-9,NA,TRBD1,CASSFHGTVANYGYTF,TGTGCCAGCAGCTTCCACGGGACAGTCGCTAACTATGGCTACACCTTC
TRBJ2-7,TRBV5-4,NA,TRBD2,CASSGVAGASYEQYF,TGTGCCAGCAGCGGGGTGGCGGGAGCCTCCTACGAGCAGTACTTC
TRBJ2-7,TRBV11-3,few,TRBD1,CASSSRGQGEVTGYEQYF,TGTGCCAGCAGCTCTAGGGGACAGGGGGAAGTTACCGGTTACGAGCAGTACTTC
TRBJ1-4,TRBV20-1,NA,NA,CSVGGNEKLFF,TGCAGTGTTGGAGGGAATGAAAAACTGTTTTTT